This T cell receptor beta chain was captured by sequencing in a study of T cell responses to AZD1222 COVID-19 vaccine. The study, taken as a whole, reports: Most donors were white British, females outnumbered males, and clonal diversity was possibly underestimated. Compared with day 0, the breadth and depth of the Spike-specific TCR repertoire rose significantly after two doses of AZD1222.

Germline CDR1 reads SGHRS; CDR2 reads YFSETQ. The trim removed 5 bases at V and 8 bases at J, leaving 9 bases unmatched. The CDR3 totals 15 residues. Worth noting for this clone: Its antigen is undetermined.

Only in-frame clones appear in the TCRdb table, and some are missing; sequencing was by immunoSEQ multiplex PCR. Here the sample spans fewer than 130,000 clones, 85% to 95% being singletons. This sequence was found in an adult who received the AZD1222 COVID-19 vaccine. V usage is TRBV5-1 and J usage is TRBJ2-1; TRBD2 matches at 11 bases. Sequences were derived from peripheral blood, sampled 28 days after the second AZD1222 dose. The CDR3 protein is CASRNLAGGLDEQFF. CDR3 coding DNA: TGCGCCAGCAGGAATTTAGCGGGAGGGCTCGATGAGCAGTTCTTC.